This section outlines one T cell receptor beta chain sequence together with its context. In the original analysis: Nucleated cell counts were estimated from reference gene primer amplification. Sequencing used immunoSEQ multiplex PCR; TCRdb keeps in-frame clones, though not all of them. V, J and clone size are taken as reported in that table, and D and trimming were inferred from the DNA itself. The table shows 70,000 to 90,000 clones, with over 65% occurring only once. These data come from a study of blood T cell repertoires in COVID-19. Turning to the study itself: The origin of the acute and convalescent COVID-19 samples was the United States, Italy and Spain. T cells, B-cell-depleted T cells, or PBMCs supplied cDNA or gDNA.

The CDR3 spans 15 residues. V was shortened by 3 bases and J by 7 bases, with 18 bases between the two germline ends. From germline, CDR1 is KGHSH and CDR2 LQKENI. The source of this sequence is a human donor in a cohort sampled during active COVID-19. The V and J genes are TRBV18 and TRBJ1-2; maybe TRBD1 (5 bases). The sequenced sample consisted of peripheral blood. The CDR3 region has the DNA TGTGCCAGCTCACCTTACCTAGTGGGGCAAGGTGGCTACACCTTC. Protein: CASSPYLVGQGGYTF. The entire variable domain, with the rest obtained from reference TRBV18 and TRBJ1-2, is as follows: NAGVMQNPRHLVRRRGQEARLRCSPMKGHSHVYWYRQLPEEGLKFMVYLQKENIIDESGMPKERFSAEFPKEGPSILRIQQVVRGDSAAYFCASSPYLVGQGGYTFGSGTRLTVV.